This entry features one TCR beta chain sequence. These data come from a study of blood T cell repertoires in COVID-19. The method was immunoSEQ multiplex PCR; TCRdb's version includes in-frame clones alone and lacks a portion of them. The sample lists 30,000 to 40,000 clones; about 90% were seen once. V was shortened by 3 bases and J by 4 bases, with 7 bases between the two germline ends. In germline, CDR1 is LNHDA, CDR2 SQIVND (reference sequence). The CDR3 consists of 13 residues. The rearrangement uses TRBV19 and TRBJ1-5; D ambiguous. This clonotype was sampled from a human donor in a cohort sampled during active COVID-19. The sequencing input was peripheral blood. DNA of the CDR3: TGTGCCAGTAGTATCAACGGGAATCAGCCCCAGCATTTT. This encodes CASSINGNQPQHF.